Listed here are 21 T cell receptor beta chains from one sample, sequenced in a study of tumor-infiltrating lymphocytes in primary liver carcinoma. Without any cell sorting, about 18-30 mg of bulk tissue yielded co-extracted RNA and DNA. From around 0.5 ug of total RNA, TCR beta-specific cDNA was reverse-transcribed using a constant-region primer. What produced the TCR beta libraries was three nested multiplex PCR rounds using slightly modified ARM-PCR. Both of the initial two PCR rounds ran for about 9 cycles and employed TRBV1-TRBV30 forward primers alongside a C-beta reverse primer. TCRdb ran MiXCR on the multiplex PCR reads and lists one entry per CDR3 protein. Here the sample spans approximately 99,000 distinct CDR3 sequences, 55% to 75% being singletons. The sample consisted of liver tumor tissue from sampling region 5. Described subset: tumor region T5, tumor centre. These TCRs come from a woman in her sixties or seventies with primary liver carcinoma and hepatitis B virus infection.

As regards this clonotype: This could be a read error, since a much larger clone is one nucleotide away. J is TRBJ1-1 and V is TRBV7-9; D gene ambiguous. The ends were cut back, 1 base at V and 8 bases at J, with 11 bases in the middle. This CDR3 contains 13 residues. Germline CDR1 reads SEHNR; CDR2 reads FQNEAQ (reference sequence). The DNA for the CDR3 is TGTGCCAGCAGCTTAGGACATGGCTCCGAAGCTTTCTTT. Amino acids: CASSLGHGSEAFF.

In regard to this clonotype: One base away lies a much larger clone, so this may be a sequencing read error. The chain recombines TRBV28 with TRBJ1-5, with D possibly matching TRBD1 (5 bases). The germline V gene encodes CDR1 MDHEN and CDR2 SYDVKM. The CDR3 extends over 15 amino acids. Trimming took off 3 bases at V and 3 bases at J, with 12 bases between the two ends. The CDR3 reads CASSFTGPHNQPQHF. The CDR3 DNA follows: TGTGCCAGCAGTTTTACGGGGCCGCACAATCAGCCCCAGCATTTT.

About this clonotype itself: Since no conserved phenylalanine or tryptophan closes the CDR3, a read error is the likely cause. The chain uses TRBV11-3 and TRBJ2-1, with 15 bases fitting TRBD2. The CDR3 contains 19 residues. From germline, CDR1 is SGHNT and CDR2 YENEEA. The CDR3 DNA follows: TGTACCAGCAGTGCCGGACAGGGGGGACTAGCGGGAGGATTCAATGAGCAGTTCATC. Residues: CTSSAGQGGLAGGFNEQFI.

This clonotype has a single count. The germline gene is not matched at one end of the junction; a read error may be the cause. The CDR3 nucleotides read TGCGCCAGCAGCACCTCGGGACAGGGAGGTTTGGCTGGAAACGCCATATATTTT. Translated, it gives CASSTSGQGGLAGNAIYF. The chain is built from TRBV4-1 and TRBJ1-3; 9 bases align to TRBD1. The germline CDR1 and CDR2 sequences are MGHRA and YSYEKL. CDR3 length: 18 amino acids.

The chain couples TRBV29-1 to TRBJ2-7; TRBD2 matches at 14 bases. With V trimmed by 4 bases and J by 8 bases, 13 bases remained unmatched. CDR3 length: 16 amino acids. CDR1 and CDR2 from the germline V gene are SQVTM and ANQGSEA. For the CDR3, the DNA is TGCAGCGTTGGTACTGGGACTAGCGGGAGCCTCCACAAGCAGTACTTC. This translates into CSVGTGTSGSLHKQYF.

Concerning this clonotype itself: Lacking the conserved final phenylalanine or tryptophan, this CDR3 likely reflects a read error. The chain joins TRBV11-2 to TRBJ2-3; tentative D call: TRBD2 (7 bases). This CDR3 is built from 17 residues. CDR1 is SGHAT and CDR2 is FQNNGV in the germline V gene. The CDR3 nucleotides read TGTGCCAACAGCTTAGGGGGACTAACGTACAGGTCAGATACGCAGTATCTT. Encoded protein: CANSLGGLTYRSDTQYL.

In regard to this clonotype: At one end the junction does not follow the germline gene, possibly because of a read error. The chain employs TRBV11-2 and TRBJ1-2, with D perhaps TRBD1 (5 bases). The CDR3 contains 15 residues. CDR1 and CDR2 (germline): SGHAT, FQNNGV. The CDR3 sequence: CAGSLDPGANYGYTF. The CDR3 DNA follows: TGTGCCGGCAGTTTAGACCCCGGGGCCAACTATGGCTACACCTTC.

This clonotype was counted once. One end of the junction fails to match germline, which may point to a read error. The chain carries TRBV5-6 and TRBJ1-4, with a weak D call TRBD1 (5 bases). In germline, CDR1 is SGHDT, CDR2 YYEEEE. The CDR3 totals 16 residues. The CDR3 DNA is TGTACCAGCAGCTTGCTAGGGGATGCAACTAATGAAAAATTGTTTTTT. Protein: CTSSLLGDATNEKLFF. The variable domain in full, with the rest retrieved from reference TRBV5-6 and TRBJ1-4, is DAGVTQSPTHLIKTRGQQVTLRCSPKSGHDTVSWYQQALGQGPQFIFQYYEEEERQRGNFPDRFSGHQFPNYSSELNVNALLLGDSALYLCTSSLLGDATNEKLFFGSGTQLSVL.

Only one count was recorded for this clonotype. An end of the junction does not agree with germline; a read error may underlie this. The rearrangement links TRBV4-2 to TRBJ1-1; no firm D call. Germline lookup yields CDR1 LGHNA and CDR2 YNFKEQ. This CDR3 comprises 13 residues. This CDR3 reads CASSRADHLQARF. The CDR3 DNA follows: TGTGCCAGCAGTCGAGCCGACCACCTACAAGCCCGATTT.

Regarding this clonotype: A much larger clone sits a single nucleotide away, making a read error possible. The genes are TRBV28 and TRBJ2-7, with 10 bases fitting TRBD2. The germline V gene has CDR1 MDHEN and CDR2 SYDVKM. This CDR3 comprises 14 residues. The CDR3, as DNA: TGTGCCAGCAGGACAAGCGGGAGGGCCTACAAGCAGTACTTC. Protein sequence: CASRTSGRAYKQYF.

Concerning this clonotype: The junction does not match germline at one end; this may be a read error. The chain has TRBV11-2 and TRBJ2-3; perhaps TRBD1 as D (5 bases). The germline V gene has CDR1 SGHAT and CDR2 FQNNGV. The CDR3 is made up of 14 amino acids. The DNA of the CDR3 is TGTGCCAACAGCTTAGATCTAGAGACAGATACTCAGTATTTT. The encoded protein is CANSLDLETDTQYF. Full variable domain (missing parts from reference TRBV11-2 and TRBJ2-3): EAGVAQSPRYKIIEKRQSVAFWCNPISGHATLYWYQQILGQGPKLLIQFQNNGVVDDSQLPKDRFSAERLKGVDSTLKIQPAKLEDSAVYLCANSLDLETDTQYFGPGTRLTVL.

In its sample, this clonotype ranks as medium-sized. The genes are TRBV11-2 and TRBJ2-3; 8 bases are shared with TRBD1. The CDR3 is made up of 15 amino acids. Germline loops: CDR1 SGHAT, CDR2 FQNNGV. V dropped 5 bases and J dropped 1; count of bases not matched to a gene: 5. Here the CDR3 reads CASSPLTGGTDTQYF. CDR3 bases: TGTGCCAGCAGCCCCCTGACAGGGGGCACAGATACGCAGTATTTT.

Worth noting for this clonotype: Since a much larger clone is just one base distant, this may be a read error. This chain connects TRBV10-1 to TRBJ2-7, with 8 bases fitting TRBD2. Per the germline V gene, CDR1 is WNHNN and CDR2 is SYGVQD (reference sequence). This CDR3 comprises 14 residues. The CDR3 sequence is CASSVAGRENERYF. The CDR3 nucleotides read TGCGCCAGCAGTGTAGCGGGAAGAGAGAACGAGCGGTACTTC.

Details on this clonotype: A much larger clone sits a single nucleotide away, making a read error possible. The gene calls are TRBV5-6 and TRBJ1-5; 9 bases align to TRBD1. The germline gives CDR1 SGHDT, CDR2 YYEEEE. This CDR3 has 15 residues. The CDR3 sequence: CAGSWGQGGDQPQHF. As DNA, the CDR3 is TGTGCCGGCAGCTGGGGACAGGGAGGAGATCAGCCCCAGCATTTT.

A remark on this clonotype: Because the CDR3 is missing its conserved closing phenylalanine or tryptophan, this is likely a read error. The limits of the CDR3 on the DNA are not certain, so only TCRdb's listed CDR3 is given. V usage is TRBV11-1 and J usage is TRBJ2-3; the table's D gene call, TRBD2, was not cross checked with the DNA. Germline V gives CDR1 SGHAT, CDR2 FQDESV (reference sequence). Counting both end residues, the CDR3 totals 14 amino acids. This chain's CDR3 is CTSSLRQRAGESHL.

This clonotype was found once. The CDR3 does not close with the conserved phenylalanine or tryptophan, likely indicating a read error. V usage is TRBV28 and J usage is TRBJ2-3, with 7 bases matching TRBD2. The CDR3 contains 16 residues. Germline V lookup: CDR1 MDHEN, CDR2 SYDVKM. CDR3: CTSSPPPSAGGGTQYL. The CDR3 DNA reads TGTACCAGCAGTCCCCCCCCGAGCGCCGGGGGAGGGACGCAGTATCTT.

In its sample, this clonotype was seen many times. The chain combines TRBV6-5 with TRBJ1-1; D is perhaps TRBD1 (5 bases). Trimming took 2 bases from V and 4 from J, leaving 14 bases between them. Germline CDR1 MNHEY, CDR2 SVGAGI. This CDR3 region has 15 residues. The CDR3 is CASSYAGGVATEAFF. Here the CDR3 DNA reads TGTGCCAGCAGTTACGCCGGGGGAGTTGCCACTGAAGCTTTCTTT.

The CDR3 protein is CSVGGEVHNEQFF. CDR3 in DNA: TGCAGCGTTGGGGGCGAGGTTCATAATGAGCAGTTCTTC. This sequence joins TRBV29-1 and TRBJ2-1, with a possible D match to TRBD1 (5 bases). This CDR3 comprises 13 residues. V dropped 4 bases and J dropped 7 bases, with 14 bases sitting between them. Germline V gives CDR1 SQVTM, CDR2 ANQGSEA.

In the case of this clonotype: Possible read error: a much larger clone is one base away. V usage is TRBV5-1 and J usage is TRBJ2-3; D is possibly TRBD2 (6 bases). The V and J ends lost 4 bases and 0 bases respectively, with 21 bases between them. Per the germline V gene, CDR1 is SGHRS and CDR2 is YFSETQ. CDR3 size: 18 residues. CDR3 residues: CASSQLLSGRNSTDTQYF. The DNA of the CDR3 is TGCGCCAGCAGCCAACTCCTGAGTGGGAGGAATAGCACAGATACGCAGTATTTT.

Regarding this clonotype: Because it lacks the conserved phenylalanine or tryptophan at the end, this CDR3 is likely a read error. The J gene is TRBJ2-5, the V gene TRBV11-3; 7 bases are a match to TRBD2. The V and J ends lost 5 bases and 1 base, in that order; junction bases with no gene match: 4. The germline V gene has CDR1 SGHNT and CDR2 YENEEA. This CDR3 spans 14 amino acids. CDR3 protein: CASSPTSVQETQYL. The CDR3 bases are TGTGCCAGCAGCCCTACTAGCGTCCAAGAGACCCAGTACCTC.

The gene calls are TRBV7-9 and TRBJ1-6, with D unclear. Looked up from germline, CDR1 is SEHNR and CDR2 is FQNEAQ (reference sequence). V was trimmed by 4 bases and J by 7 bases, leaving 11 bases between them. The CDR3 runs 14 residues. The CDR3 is CASSCGVLNSPLHF. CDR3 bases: TGTGCCAGCAGCTGCGGGGTTCTAAATTCACCCCTCCACTTT.